One and the same sample provided the 30 T cell receptor beta chains below, sequenced in a study of neurological immune-mediated disorders. Via MiXCR, TCRdb re-called the 5' RACE reads, giving one row per CDR3 protein. The top ten hold less than 7% of the sample, which has more than 15,000 distinct CDR3 sequences, 2.6% seen once. The specimen was PBMCs. These receptors were obtained from a woman aged 18-29 years with multiple sclerosis.

This clonotype was counted ten times or more. V usage is TRBV6-6 and J usage is TRBJ2-1; 10 bases line up with TRBD1. J was trimmed by 4 bases and V by 10 bases; bases with no gene match: 7. Germline values: CDR1 MNHNY, CDR2 SVGAGI (reference sequence). CDR3 size: 14 residues. The CDR3 region has the DNA TGTGCCACCACCGGGACAGGGGATTACAATGAGCAGTTCTTC. Amino acid sequence: CATTGTGDYNEQFF.

This clonotype was found many times. The genes are TRBV20-1 and TRBJ2-3; 13 nucleotides line up with TRBD2. Trimming removed 5 bases from V and 2 bases from J; junction bases left unmatched: 7. The CDR3 loop spans 16 amino acids. Germline CDR1 is DFQATT and CDR2 is SNEGSKA (reference sequence). DNA for the CDR3: TGCAGTGCTTATTTAGGACTAGCGGGAGACACAGATACGCAGTATTTT. Its protein is CSAYLGLAGDTDTQYF.

This clonotype was found many times. The J gene is TRBJ2-5, the V gene TRBV5-6; no definite D call. Between the trimmed V and J ends, which lost 0 bases and 0 bases, there was a span of 9 bases. Germline lookup yields CDR1 SGHDT and CDR2 YYEEEE. The CDR3 is 15 amino acids. CDR3 sequence: CASSLGRSYQETQYF. CDR3 nucleotide sequence: TGTGCCAGCAGCTTGGGGCGGTCGTACCAAGAGACCCAGTACTTC.

This clonotype has at least ten counts. The V gene is TRBV27, the J gene TRBJ2-1; 12 positions agree with TRBD2. The ends lost 10 bases at V and 8 bases at J; junction bases unmatched: 9. Germline-derived CDR1 and CDR2 are MNHEY and SMNVEV (reference sequence). The CDR3 has 14 amino acids. The CDR3 sequence is CATLGLAGRDEQFF. CDR3 coding DNA: TGTGCCACCCTCGGACTAGCGGGGAGGGATGAGCAGTTCTTC.

This clonotype was observed many times. The rearrangement uses TRBV28 and TRBJ2-7; D perhaps matches TRBD1 (5 bases). The V end lost 4 bases, the J end lost 4 bases, and 14 bases lay between the germline ends. Germline CDR1 and CDR2: MDHEN and SYDVKM. This CDR3 comprises 14 residues. The CDR3 region is CASSWSRVNYEQYF. In DNA, the CDR3 is TGTGCCAGCAGTTGGAGCAGGGTGAATTACGAGCAGTACTTC. Supplemented by reference TRBV28 and TRBJ2-7, the full variable domain reads DVKVTQSSRYLVKRTGEKVFLECVQDMDHENMFWYRQDPGLGLRLIYFSYDVKMKEKGDIPEGYSVSREKKERFSLILESASTNQTSMYLCASSWSRVNYEQYFGPGTRLTVT.

This clonotype was found many times. This chain connects TRBV20-1 to TRBJ2-5; D possibly matches TRBD1 or TRBD2 (5 bases each). With 3 bases removed from V and 5 bases from J, the gap between germline ends came to 13 bases. The CDR3 totals 13 residues. The germline V gene has CDR1 DFQATT and CDR2 SNEGSKA (reference sequence). The CDR3 DNA follows: TGCAGTGCTAGGGGACCACGCAGGGAGACCCAGTACTTC. Amino acids: CSARGPRRETQYF.

This clonotype was seen at least ten times. The rearrangement links TRBV12-3 or TRBV12-4 to TRBJ1-4, with unresolved D. The length of the CDR3 is 11 residues. V lost 6 bases to trimming and J lost 14 bases, with 13 bases between them. The CDR3 reads CASSSHARLFF. The CDR3 nucleotides read TGTGCCAGCAGCTCTCACGCTCGGCTGTTTTTT.

This clonotype appeared many times. The chain uses TRBV6-5 and TRBJ2-7, with D perhaps TRBD1 (5 bases). This CDR3 has 14 amino acids. Germline lookup yields CDR1 MNHEY and CDR2 SVGAGI. The V gene lost 4 bases and the J gene lost 0 bases, with 10 bases spanning the gap. CDR3 DNA sequence: TGTGCCAGCAGTTCCTCCGACAGCTCCTACGAGCAGTACGTC. This gives the protein CASSSSDSSYEQYV.

In this sample, this clonotype turned up many times. The gene calls are TRBV5-6 and TRBJ2-7; TRBD1 is a possible D gene (5 bases). Germline CDR1 reads SGHDT; CDR2 reads YYEEEE. The CDR3 runs to 13 residues. V was shortened by 4 bases and J by 7 bases, with 15 bases between the two germline ends. The CDR3 DNA is TGTGCCAGCAGCCGGACGAGTTCAGGGGAGCAGTACTTC. Translation gives CASSRTSSGEQYF.

Regarding this clonotype: Since no conserved phenylalanine or tryptophan closes the CDR3, a read error is the likely cause. The limits of the CDR3 on the DNA are not certain, so only TCRdb's listed CDR3 is given. The J gene is TRBJ1-5, the V gene TRBV2; the listed D gene, TRBD1, was not tested against the DNA. With termini counted, the CDR3 has 15 amino acids. CDR1 is SNHLY, CDR2 FYNNEI, per germline. CDR3 sequence reads: CASSARDRNNQPQHY.

This clonotype was picked up many times. The chain carries TRBV27 and TRBJ2-3; TRBD1 matches 7 bases. CDR1 is MNHEY, CDR2 SMNVEV, per germline (reference sequence). V was pared by 3 bases and J by 3 bases, with 12 bases of the junction left unmatched. This CDR3 has 17 amino acids. The DNA for the CDR3 is TGTGCCAGCAGTTTCTTTTTTGGGGACAGACATACAGATACGCAGTATTTT. Translation gives CASSFFFGDRHTDTQYF.

This clonotype was seen repeatedly, ten times or more. The chain has TRBV12-3 or TRBV12-4 and TRBJ1-6; maybe TRBD1 (5 bases). This CDR3 comprises 13 residues. With 8 bases removed from V and 8 bases from J, the gap between germline ends came to 13 bases. CDR3 nucleotide sequence: TGTGCCAGCTTGTCGGACATTTATTCACCCCTCCACTTT. Its protein is CASLSDIYSPLHF.

This clonotype was picked up many times. The chain employs TRBV20-1 and TRBJ2-3; perhaps TRBD2 as D (5 bases). The ends were cut back, 5 bases at V and 0 bases at J, with 12 bases in the middle. Germline V lookup: CDR1 DFQATT, CDR2 SNEGSKA (reference sequence). CDR3 length: 14 residues. The CDR3 loop reads CSAHTSGSTDTQYF. The CDR3 DNA reads TGCAGTGCTCATACATCGGGGAGCACAGATACGCAGTATTTT.

This clonotype was seen repeatedly, ten times or more. The rearrangement links TRBV12-3 or TRBV12-4 to TRBJ1-5; D is possibly TRBD1 (5 bases). The CDR3 has 14 amino acids. V was shortened by 5 bases and J by 1 base, with 9 bases between the two germline ends. This CDR3 is CASSLTASNQPQHF. The CDR3 DNA sequence: TGTGCCAGCAGTCTGACAGCGAGCAATCAGCCCCAGCATTTT.

This clonotype was seen repeatedly, ten times or more. The chain uses TRBV5-1 and TRBJ1-1; no definite D call. Trimming removed 0 bases at V and 5 bases at J, with 8 bases between. The CDR3 covers 13 residues. The germline V gene has CDR1 SGHRS and CDR2 YFSETQ. The CDR3: CASSLAGWTEAFF. CDR3 DNA: TGCGCCAGCAGCTTGGCGGGGTGGACTGAAGCTTTCTTT. The full variable domain, completed using reference TRBV5-1 and TRBJ1-1, is KAGVTQTPRYLIKTRGQQVTLSCSPISGHRSVSWYQQTPGQGLQFLFEYFSETQRNKGNFPGRFSGRQFSNSRSEMNVSTLELGDSALYLCASSLAGWTEAFFGQGTRLTVV.

This clonotype has ten or more counts. The chain links TRBV5-5 to TRBJ2-5; D not certain. The CDR3 sequence is 15 residues long. Per germline, CDR1 SGHKS and CDR2 YYEKEE (reference sequence). Trimming shortened V by 3 bases and J by 0 bases, and 12 bases separated the two germline ends. CDR3 in amino acids: CASSSAQGYQETQYF. For the CDR3, the DNA is TGTGCCAGCAGCTCGGCCCAAGGGTACCAAGAGACCCAGTACTTC.

This clonotype was recorded many times. The rearrangement uses TRBV5-1 and TRBJ2-7, with 9 nucleotides matching TRBD1. J lost 5 bases, V lost 2 bases, and 2 bases had no gene match. Germline lookup yields CDR1 SGHRS and CDR2 YFSETQ. CDR3 size: 13 residues. The CDR3 DNA reads as TGCGCCAGCAGCTTTAGGACAGGGGACGAGCAGTACTTC. The encoded protein is CASSFRTGDEQYF.

In its sample, this clonotype was seen many times. The chain is built from TRBV28 and TRBJ2-7, with D hard to call. The germline V gene encodes CDR1 MDHEN and CDR2 SYDVKM. The V end was cut by 6 bases, the J end by 7 bases, with 16 bases between. The CDR3 is made up of 13 amino acids. CDR3 protein: CASSEIVLREQYF. Here the CDR3 DNA reads TGTGCCAGCAGCGAAATTGTACTCAGAGAGCAGTACTTC.

This clonotype was detected many times. This chain connects TRBV12-3 or TRBV12-4 to TRBJ1-1, with no clear D. The CDR3 is made up of 15 amino acids. Trimming pared 1 base from V and 0 bases from J, leaving 9 bases between. The CDR3 coding sequence is TGTGCCAGCAGTTTAGGAAGCGGGATGAACACTGAAGCTTTCTTT. Translating it yields CASSLGSGMNTEAFF.

In its sample, this clonotype was seen many times. The chain links TRBV7-9 to TRBJ2-2; D is possibly TRBD1 or TRBD2 (5 bases each). The CDR3 consists of 14 residues. V was clipped by 7 bases and J by 3 bases, with 12 bases between them. Germline CDR1 and CDR2: SEHNR and FQNEAQ (reference sequence). In DNA, the CDR3 is TGTGCCAGCATGGGGCGGGCTCACACCGGGGAGCTGTTTTTT. The encoded protein is CASMGRAHTGELFF.

This clonotype was seen repeatedly, ten times or more. This chain links TRBV24-1 with TRBJ2-1; D is perhaps TRBD1 (7 bases). This CDR3 comprises 12 residues. Germline V lookup: CDR1 KGHDR, CDR2 SFDVKD. V was shortened by 4 bases and J by 12 bases, with 12 bases between the two germline ends. The CDR3 loop is CATSESGGMQFF. The CDR3, as DNA: TGTGCCACCAGTGAGTCAGGGGGGATGCAGTTCTTC.

This clonotype was counted ten times or more. This sequence joins TRBV10-2 and TRBJ2-7, with a possible D match to TRBD2 (6 bases). Trimming shortened V by 2 bases and J by 6 bases, and 14 bases separated the two germline ends. CDR1 WSHSY and CDR2 SAAADI come from the germline V gene. There are 14 residues in the CDR3. This chain's CDR3 is CASSEVRQAGEQYV. The CDR3 DNA reads TGCGCCAGCAGTGAGGTCCGGCAAGCGGGCGAGCAGTACGTC.

This clonotype was observed many times. The chain has TRBV20-1 and TRBJ2-2, with D tentatively TRBD1 (5 bases). Germline values: CDR1 DFQATT, CDR2 SNEGSKA (reference sequence). V lost 6 bases to trimming and J lost 10 bases, with 12 bases between them. This CDR3 is built from 11 residues. The CDR3 reads CSAPKQAELFF. CDR3 in DNA: TGCAGTGCCCCGAAACAGGCGGAGCTGTTTTTT.

This clonotype was seen many times. J is TRBJ1-5 and V is TRBV18; unclear D gene. V dropped 2 bases and J dropped 2 bases, with 7 bases sitting between them. This CDR3 spans 14 amino acids. Germline V CDR1 and CDR2: KGHSH, LQKENI. CDR3 region: CASSPESGNQPQHF. The CDR3 bases are TGTGCCAGCTCACCAGAGTCGGGCAATCAGCCCCAGCATTTT.

This clonotype was seen many times. The chain couples TRBV11-2 to TRBJ2-1, with TRBD2 matching over 8 bases. CDR1 SGHAT and CDR2 FQNNGV come from the germline V gene. V was pared by 1 base and J by 0 bases, with 11 bases of the junction left unmatched. The CDR3 length is 19 residues. This CDR3 is CASSLGPAGDYGSYNEQFF. The DNA for the CDR3 is TGTGCCAGCAGCTTAGGACCAGCGGGGGATTACGGCTCCTACAATGAGCAGTTCTTC.

Ten or more counts support this clonotype. CDR3 bases: TGTGCCAGCAGTTTTATTATCGGCACCTTGAACACTGAAGCTTTCTTT. Translated, it gives CASSFIIGTLNTEAFF. This sequence joins TRBV12-3 or TRBV12-4 and TRBJ1-1; D gene uncertain. Trimming removed 3 bases from V and 0 bases from J, with 14 bases in between. The CDR3 is made up of 16 amino acids.

This clonotype has ten or more counts. The chain employs TRBV29-1 and TRBJ1-2; D might be TRBD1 (6 bases). The CDR3 totals 14 residues. The V gene's germline CDR1 is SQVTM and CDR2 ANQGSEA. V was shortened by 2 bases and J by 5 bases, with 15 bases between the two germline ends. The DNA of the CDR3 is TGCAGCGTTGAAACTGGGGGCAGCTCATATGGCTACACCTTC. Protein: CSVETGGSSYGYTF.

This clonotype was observed many times. As DNA, the CDR3 is TGTGCCATCGGACAGTCGGAGACCCAGTACTTC. The encoded protein is CAIGQSETQYF. The chain combines TRBV10-3 with TRBJ2-5, with a possible D match to TRBD1 (6 bases). Germline CDR1 ENHRY, CDR2 SYGVKD. The CDR3 runs 11 residues. Deletions cut 8 bases from V and 5 bases from J, with 9 bases between.

This clonotype was observed many times. The rearrangement uses TRBV6-5 and TRBJ2-7, with D possibly being TRBD1 (5 bases). The CDR3 consists of 13 residues. Trimming pared 1 base from V and 6 bases from J, leaving 10 bases between. Germline lookup yields CDR1 MNHEY and CDR2 SVGAGI. This CDR3 is CASSYFEGVEQYF. The CDR3 bases are TGTGCCAGCAGTTACTTTGAAGGGGTCGAGCAGTACTTC.

This clonotype was recorded at least ten times. The rearrangement joins TRBV28 to TRBJ1-2; D perhaps matches TRBD1 (5 bases). This CDR3 region has 17 residues. V lost 4 bases and J lost 4, with 22 bases in between. CDR1 is MDHEN, CDR2 SYDVKM, per germline. The CDR3 nucleotides read TGTGCCAGCAGTTCCCCGGGTTCCCCCTTAGGGGCCTATGGCTACACCTTC. Encoded protein: CASSSPGSPLGAYGYTF.